The TCR beta chain described here comes from a study of blood T cells in healthy people across ages. PCR was performed a second time for 7 to 11 cycles using a sample-barcoded 5' primer and a J-beta primer mix. A template-switch adaptor with 12 random nucleotides tagged each cDNA molecule. MiXCR, run by TCRdb on the 5' RACE reads, gives a single entry per CDR3 protein. Among approximately 680,000 distinct CDR3 sequences listed, less than 40% were seen once. Germline-derived CDR1 and CDR2 are MGHDK and SYGVNS. The CDR3 covers 19 residues. The J segment lost 1 base and the V segment lost 1 base, leaving 16 bases of the junction unmatched. This clonotype was detected many times. Its target is not known. Study-wide points: Researchers deemed the diversity estimates from one million T cells underestimates.

All donors came from Russia, were Caucasian and healthy, and spanned ages about 6 to 100. The rearrangement links TRBV25-1 to TRBJ2-7; the match to TRBD2 covers 7 bases. Sequencing was done on a sample of blood. This TCR was sampled from a woman of 80 years or more in good health. The CDR3 coding sequence is TGTGCCAGCAGTGAATGGGAACCGGGGAGGGTCCTAAGGTCCTACGAGCAGTACTTC. Translated, it gives CASSEWEPGRVLRSYEQYF.